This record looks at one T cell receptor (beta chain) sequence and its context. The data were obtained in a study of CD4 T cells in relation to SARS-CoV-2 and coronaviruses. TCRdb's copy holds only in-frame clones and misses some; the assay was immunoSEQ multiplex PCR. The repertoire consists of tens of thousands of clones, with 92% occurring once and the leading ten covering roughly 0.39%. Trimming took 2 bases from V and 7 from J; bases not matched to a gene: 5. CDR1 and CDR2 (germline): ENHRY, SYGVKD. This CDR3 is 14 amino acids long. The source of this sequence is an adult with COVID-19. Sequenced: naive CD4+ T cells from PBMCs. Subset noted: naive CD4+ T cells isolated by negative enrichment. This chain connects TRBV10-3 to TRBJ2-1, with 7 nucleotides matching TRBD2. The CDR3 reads CAISEGGSLNEQFF. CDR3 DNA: TGTGCCATCAGTGAGGGCGGGAGTTTAAATGAGCAGTTCTTC.